These 21 T cell receptor beta chains originate from one sample sequenced in a study of T cells in tuberculosis. Sequencing was performed with immunoSEQ multiplex PCR; in TCRdb, only in-frame clones are kept and a portion is missing. This sample has about 32,000 clones, with approximately 94% found just once. Sequencing was carried out using PBMCs. Every receptor here comes from a donor between 10 and 35 years old with latent tuberculosis or without tuberculosis infection.

The gene calls are TRBV7-2 and TRBJ1-2; D is unresolved. V dropped 2 bases and J dropped 3 bases, with 13 bases sitting between them. The germline CDR1 and CDR2 sequences are SGHTA and FQGNSA. The CDR3 loop spans 15 amino acids. CDR3 protein: CASSLTFRTHYGYTF. The CDR3, as DNA: TGTGCCAGCAGCTTAACCTTCAGAACGCACTATGGCTACACCTTC.

This clone has only one observation. The chain uses TRBV5-6 and TRBJ1-1; D uncertain. CDR3 length: 15 amino acids. The germline V and J ends were trimmed by 2 bases and 4 bases, with 15 bases remaining between them. From germline, CDR1 is SGHDT and CDR2 YYEEEE. This CDR3 is CASSFGSGWATEAFF. The CDR3 DNA sequence: TGTGCCAGCAGCTTCGGCAGTGGTTGGGCCACTGAAGCTTTCTTT.

This chain links TRBV7-3 with TRBJ2-1; 11 bases map to TRBD2. The ends lost 5 bases at V and 6 bases at J; junction bases unmatched: 9. The CDR3 sequence is 16 residues long. Germline values: CDR1 SGHTA, CDR2 FQGTGA. The CDR3 nucleotides are TGTGCCAGCAGCCCACAGAGACTAGCGGGAAGCAATGAGCAGTTCTTC. Translated, it gives CASSPQRLAGSNEQFF.

This chain links TRBV21-1 with TRBJ1-5; the D call TRBD1 from the table was never checked on the DNA. TRBV21-1 is a recognized pseudogene. The CDR3 is 16 amino acids. CDR3 in DNA: TGTGCCAGCAGCGGACGGGACAGGGGAGGTCATCAGCCCCAGCATTTT. Residues: CASSGRDRGGHQPQHF.

This chain connects TRBV11-2 to TRBJ2-2; possible D gene TRBD1, 6 bases. The CDR3 has 14 residues. The germline V gene has CDR1 SGHAT and CDR2 FQNNGV. V was shortened by 4 bases and J by 4 bases, with 10 bases between the two germline ends. CDR3 sequence (DNA): TGTGCCAGCAGCTACAACAGGGTCACCGGGGAGCTGTTTTTT. It is translated as CASSYNRVTGELFF.

The chain carries TRBV4-1 and TRBJ1-5; D is unresolved. This CDR3 contains 15 residues. Trimming shortened V by 4 bases and J by 6 bases, and 16 bases separated the two germline ends. CDR1 is MGHRA, CDR2 YSYEKL, per germline. CDR3 sequence: CASSRRHGEGQPQHF. Here the CDR3 DNA reads TGCGCCAGCAGCCGTCGTCACGGGGAAGGTCAGCCCCAGCATTTT.

The genes are TRBV7-8 and TRBJ2-3; 11 bases map to TRBD2. The CDR3 consists of 15 residues. Trimming cost V 3 bases and J 4 bases; bases outside gene matches: 3. CDR1 is SGHVS, CDR2 FQNEAQ, per germline. The CDR3 nucleotides are TGTGCCAGCAGCTTGGTAGCGGGAGGGGCAGATACGCAGTATTTT. Encoded protein: CASSLVAGGADTQYF.

This clone was counted a single time. The gene calls are TRBV27 and TRBJ1-1; 7 bases align to TRBD1. The CDR3 runs to 13 residues. Per the germline V gene, CDR1 is MNHEY and CDR2 is SMNVEV (reference sequence). V lost 2 bases, J lost 5 bases, and 2 bases stayed unmatched. The CDR3 DNA follows: TGTGCCAGCAGTTTACACAGGGGAACTGAAGCTTTCTTT. It codes for CASSLHRGTEAFF.

The rearrangement links TRBV9 to TRBJ2-2; TRBD2 is a possible D gene (5 bases). There are 13 residues in the CDR3. Per the germline V gene, CDR1 is SGDLS and CDR2 is YYNGEE. The ends were cut back, 6 bases at V and 5 bases at J, with 11 bases in the middle. CDR3 residues: CASTSGDTGELFF. The CDR3 bases are TGTGCCAGCACGTCCGGGGATACCGGGGAGCTGTTTTTT.

This chain joins TRBV6-6 and TRBJ2-3, with TRBD2 identical over 9 bases. The CDR3 spans 15 residues. Germline values: CDR1 MNHNY, CDR2 SVGAGI (reference sequence). Unmatched junction bases numbered 5, after V lost 4 bases and J lost 3 bases. CDR3 in DNA: TGTGCCAGCAGTTTGCCGGGACTAGCAACAGATACGCAGTATTTT. It translates to CASSLPGLATDTQYF.

The chain is built from TRBV7-2 and TRBJ2-1, with D perhaps matching TRBD1 (6 bases). Between the trimmed V and J ends, which lost 2 bases and 5 bases, there was a span of 16 bases. This CDR3 spans 16 amino acids. Germline CDR1 and CDR2: SGHTA and FQGNSA. The DNA for the CDR3 is TGTGCCAGCAGCTTACCCCTGGGGGCACAAAACAATGAGCAGTTCTTC. It yields the protein CASSLPLGAQNNEQFF.

V is TRBV19 and J is TRBJ2-3, with TRBD1 as a possible D gene (5 bases). The CDR3 totals 13 residues. Between the trimmed V and J ends, which lost 9 bases and 2 bases, there was a span of 12 bases. Germline V CDR1 and CDR2: LNHDA, SQIVND (reference sequence). This chain's CDR3 is CASARVNTDTQYF. DNA for the CDR3: TGTGCCAGCGCCAGGGTGAACACAGATACGCAGTATTTT.

The CDR3 reads CASRGVYSNQPQHF. The CDR3 nucleotides read TGTGCCTCTAGGGGCGTATATAGCAATCAGCCCCAGCATTTT. The chain links TRBV30 to TRBJ1-5; D may be TRBD1 (5 bases). Germline CDR1 and CDR2: GTSNPN and SVGIG (reference sequence). CDR3 length: 14 amino acids. V was pared by 7 bases and J by 0 bases, with 13 bases between.

The chain combines TRBV10-3 with TRBJ1-2; D perhaps matches TRBD1 (5 bases). This CDR3 is 14 amino acids long. Trimming took off 8 bases at V and 2 bases at J, with 15 bases between the two ends. Germline assignment: CDR1 ENHRY and CDR2 SYGVKD. The CDR3 sequence is CAISESGGNYGYTF. The CDR3 region has the DNA TGTGCCATCTCCGAGTCGGGGGGAAACTATGGCTACACCTTC.

V is TRBV5-1 and J is TRBJ2-5, with a tentative D call TRBD2 (5 bases). The V end was cut by 4 bases, the J end by 5 bases, with 6 bases between. Germline V gene data show CDR1 as SGHRS and CDR2 as YFSETQ. The CDR3 spans 11 residues. The CDR3 region is CASSRDETQYF. The DNA of the CDR3 is TGCGCCAGCAGCCGGGATGAGACCCAGTACTTC.

The rearrangement joins TRBV7-9 to TRBJ2-1; perhaps TRBD2 as D (5 bases). The V end lost 1 base, the J end lost 8 bases, and 6 bases lay between the germline ends. The CDR3 is 12 amino acids. Germline V CDR1 and CDR2: SEHNR, FQNEAQ (reference sequence). Written as DNA, the CDR3 is TGTGCCAGCAGCTTAGAACTAGATGAGCAGTTCTTC. Encoded protein: CASSLELDEQFF.

The V and J genes are TRBV7-2 and TRBJ2-1; D is possibly TRBD2 (5 bases). The CDR3 sequence is 13 residues long. The germline V and J ends were trimmed by 6 bases and 4 bases, with 10 bases remaining between them. The germline gives CDR1 SGHTA, CDR2 FQGNSA. In DNA, the CDR3 is TGTGCCAGCAGACTAAGCGGTTACAATGAGCAGTTCTTC. Translation: CASRLSGYNEQFF.

The chain combines TRBV5-4 with TRBJ2-1; 9 bases are shared with TRBD2. In germline, CDR1 is SGHNT, CDR2 YYREEE (reference sequence). The J segment lost 8 bases and the V segment lost 3 bases, leaving 6 bases of the junction unmatched. The CDR3 is 14 amino acids. The CDR3 DNA sequence: TGTGCCAGCAGCTCGGCGGGAGGGCCAGATGAGCAGTTCTTC. This sequence encodes CASSSAGGPDEQFF.

DNA for the CDR3: TGTGCCAGCAGTGAAGAGAGGATTGAGCAGTTCTTC. It translates to CASSEERIEQFF. V usage is TRBV2 and J usage is TRBJ2-1; D not certain. The CDR3 is made up of 12 amino acids. The V gene lost 1 base and the J gene lost 9 bases, with 7 bases spanning the gap. From germline, CDR1 is SNHLY and CDR2 FYNNEI.

The CDR3 sequence is CASSQDPSEGQAAFSSGNTIYF. The CDR3 nucleotides are TGCGCCAGCAGCCAAGATCCATCCGAGGGACAGGCCGCCTTTAGCTCTGGAAACACCATATATTTT. V and J are TRBV4-1 and TRBJ1-3; 8 nucleotides match TRBD1. V gave up 0 bases and J gave up 0 bases; unmatched junction bases: 19. The length of the CDR3 is 22 residues. The V gene's germline CDR1 is MGHRA and CDR2 YSYEKL.

This clone was seen only a few times. The chain combines TRBV9 with TRBJ2-1; D is unclear. V was shortened by 0 bases and J by 5 bases, with 12 bases between the two germline ends. The germline CDR1 and CDR2 sequences are SGDLS and YYNGEE. The CDR3 is made up of 15 amino acids. The CDR3 DNA reads TGTGCCAGCAGCGTAGGACACTCGGAACACAATGAGCAGTTCTTC. Its translation is CASSVGHSEHNEQFF.